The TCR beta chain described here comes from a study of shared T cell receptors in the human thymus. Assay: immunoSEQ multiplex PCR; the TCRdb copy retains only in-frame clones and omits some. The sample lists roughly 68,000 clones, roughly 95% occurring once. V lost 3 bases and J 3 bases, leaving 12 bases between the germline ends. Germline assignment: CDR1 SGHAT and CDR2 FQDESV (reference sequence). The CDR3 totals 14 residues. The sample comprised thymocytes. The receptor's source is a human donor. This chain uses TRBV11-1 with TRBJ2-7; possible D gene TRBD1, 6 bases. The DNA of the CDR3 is TGTGCCAGCAGCTTTAGAGGGGGTAGCTACGAGCAGTACTTC. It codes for CASSFRGGSYEQYF.